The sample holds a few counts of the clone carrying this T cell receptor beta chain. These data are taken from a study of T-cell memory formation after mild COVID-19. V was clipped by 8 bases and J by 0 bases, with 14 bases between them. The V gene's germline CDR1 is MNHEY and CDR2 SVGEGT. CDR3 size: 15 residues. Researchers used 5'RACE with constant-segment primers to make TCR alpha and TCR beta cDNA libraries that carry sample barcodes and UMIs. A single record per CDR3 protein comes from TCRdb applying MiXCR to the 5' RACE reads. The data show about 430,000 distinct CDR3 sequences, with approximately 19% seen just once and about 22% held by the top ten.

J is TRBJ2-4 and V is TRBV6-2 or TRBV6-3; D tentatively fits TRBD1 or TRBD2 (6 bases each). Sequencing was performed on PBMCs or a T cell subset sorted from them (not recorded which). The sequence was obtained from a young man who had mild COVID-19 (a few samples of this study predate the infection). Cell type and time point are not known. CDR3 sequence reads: CASLQGLGAKNIQYF. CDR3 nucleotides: TGTGCCAGCCTACAGGGACTCGGAGCCAAAAACATTCAGTACTTC.